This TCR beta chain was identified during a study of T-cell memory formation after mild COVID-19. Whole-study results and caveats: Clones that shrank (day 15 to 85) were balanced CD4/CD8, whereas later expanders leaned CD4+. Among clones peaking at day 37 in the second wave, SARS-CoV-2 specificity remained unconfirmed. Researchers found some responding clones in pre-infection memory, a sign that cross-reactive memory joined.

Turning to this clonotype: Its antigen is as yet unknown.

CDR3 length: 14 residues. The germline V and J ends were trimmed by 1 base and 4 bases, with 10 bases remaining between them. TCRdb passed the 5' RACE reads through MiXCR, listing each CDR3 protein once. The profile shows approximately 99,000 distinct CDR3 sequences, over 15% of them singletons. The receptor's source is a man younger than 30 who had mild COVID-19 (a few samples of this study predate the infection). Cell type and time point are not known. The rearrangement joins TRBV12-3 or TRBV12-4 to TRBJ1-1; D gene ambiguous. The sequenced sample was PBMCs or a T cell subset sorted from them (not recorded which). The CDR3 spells CASSLVPPGTEAFF. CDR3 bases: TGTGCCAGCAGTTTAGTTCCGCCGGGCACTGAAGCTTTCTTT.